The rows below give T cell receptor beta chains drawn from one sample of a study of OX40 agonist ivuxolimab in advanced cancers. Assay: immunoSEQ multiplex PCR; the TCRdb copy retains only in-frame clones and omits some. The sample has about 92,000 clones; 90% to 95% are singletons. The input for sequencing was CD4+ or CD8+ T cells sorted from blood, taken in a trial of the OX40 agonist ivuxolimab. The receptors were sampled from an adult with an advanced solid tumor such as melanoma, head and neck, liver or kidney cancer. CDR3s include the opening cysteine and the closing phenylalanine or tryptophan. The order of the fields is J gene, D gene, V gene, clone size, CDR3 protein, CDR3 DNA. The D gene is left open where the match is weak. The size entry is marked missing in some rows and otherwise reads once, few, many or a size class.

TRBJ2-3 NA TRBV5-1 NA CASSWSGGGDTQYF TGCGCCAGCAGCTGGAGCGGAGGGGGAGATACGCAGTATTTT
TRBJ1-1 NA TRBV5-1 NA CASSPTENTEAFF TGCGCCAGCAGCCCCACAGAGAACACTGAAGCTTTCTTT
TRBJ1-5 TRBD1 TRBV18 NA CASSPAQGAQPQHF TGTGCCAGCTCACCGGCGCAGGGGGCCCAGCCCCAGCATTTT
TRBJ2-2 NA TRBV9 NA CASSGGWSGNTGELFF TGTGCCAGCAGCGGGGGATGGAGCGGGAACACCGGGGAGCTGTTTTTT
TRBJ1-2 NA TRBV30 few CAWSKGVFGYGYTF TGTGCCTGGAGCAAAGGGGTGTTTGGCTATGGCTACACCTTC
TRBJ2-7 TRBD2 TRBV7-2 NA CASSSPLLAGEQYF TGTGCCAGCAGCTCCCCCCTACTAGCGGGCGAGCAGTACTTC
TRBJ2-1 NA TRBV6-5 once CASRLTQGPYNEQFF TGTGCCAGCAGGCTGACGCAGGGCCCTTACAATGAGCAGTTCTTC
TRBJ2-1 TRBD2 TRBV5-1 few CASSFFASGNNEQFF TGCGCCAGCAGCTTTTTTGCTAGCGGGAATAATGAGCAGTTCTTC
TRBJ2-2 TRBD2 TRBV7-2 NA CASSLAPGLAGVSGELFF TGTGCCAGCAGCTTAGCCCCGGGACTAGCGGGAGTGTCCGGGGAGCTGTTTTTT
TRBJ1-2 NA TRBV5-8 NA CASSLTGISYGYTF TGTGCCAGCAGCCTCACAGGGATCAGCTATGGCTACACCTTC
TRBJ2-2 NA TRBV4-2 NA CASSQPQNTGELFF TGTGCCAGCAGCCAACCCCAGAACACCGGGGAGCTGTTTTTT
TRBJ2-7 NA TRBV18 NA CASSPDTIRSSYEQYF TGTGCCAGCTCACCGGATACGATCAGGAGCTCCTACGAGCAGTACTTC
TRBJ2-5 NA TRBV21-1 NA CASKGGETQYF TGTGCCAGCAAGGGGGGGGAGACCCAGTACTTC
TRBJ2-3 NA TRBV10-3 few CAISEGGGMTDTQYF TGTGCCATCAGTGAGGGTGGGGGGATGACAGATACGCAGTATTTT
TRBJ1-1 NA TRBV28 NA CASYEGAGNTEAFF TGTGCCAGCTACGAAGGAGCAGGGAACACTGAAGCTTTCTTT
TRBJ2-7 TRBD2 TRBV27 once CASSLFHGLAPYEQYF TGTGCCAGCAGTTTATTTCACGGACTAGCGCCCTACGAGCAGTACTTC
TRBJ2-1 TRBD2 TRBV7-8 NA CASRRTSGRLNEQFF TGTGCCAGCAGAAGGACTAGCGGGAGACTCAATGAGCAGTTCTTC
TRBJ1-3 TRBD1 TRBV6-1 NA CASRGTDSSGNTIYF TGTGCCAGCAGGGGGACAGATTCCTCTGGAAACACCATATATTTT
TRBJ1-5 TRBD1 TRBV9 NA CASSVGQGNNQPQHF TGTGCCAGCAGCGTTGGACAGGGGAACAATCAGCCCCAGCATTTT
TRBJ1-4 NA TRBV28 NA CASSLPGANEKLFF TGTGCCAGCAGCCTCCCTGGGGCTAATGAAAAACTGTTTTTT
TRBJ2-5 NA TRBV27 once CASKGQRYETQYF TGTGCCAGCAAGGGACAACGTTATGAGACCCAGTACTTC
TRBJ2-7 TRBD1 TRBV6-5 NA CASSYDRGYEQYF TGTGCCAGCAGTTACGACAGGGGATACGAGCAGTACTTC
TRBJ2-7 NA TRBV6-1 once CANRDGTYEQYF TGTGCCAACCGGGACGGGACCTACGAGCAGTACTTC
TRBJ2-7 NA TRBV5-1 NA CASSEGFIRGGDEQYF TGCGCCAGCAGCGAGGGGTTTATCAGGGGTGGAGACGAGCAGTACTTC
TRBJ1-1 NA TRBV6-1 NA CASARGGMNAEAFF TGTGCCAGCGCGAGGGGGGGTATGAATGCTGAAGCTTTCTTT
TRBJ2-7 NA TRBV7-9 once CASSLALEAYYEQYF TGTGCCAGCAGCTTAGCACTAGAAGCTTACTACGAGCAGTACTTC
TRBJ2-3 TRBD1 TRBV14 NA CASSQEGQGFSTDTQYF TGTGCCAGCAGCCAAGAAGGACAGGGCTTCAGCACAGATACGCAGTATTTT
TRBJ1-5 NA TRBV28 NA CASKIPGNQPQHF TGTGCCAGCAAAATTCCGGGCAATCAGCCCCAGCATTTT
TRBJ2-7 TRBD1 TRBV7-9 NA CASSYRQGFNEQYF TGTGCCAGCAGCTACAGACAGGGTTTCAACGAGCAGTACTTC
TRBJ2-5 NA TRBV21-1 NA CASSRQKLAGEGETQYF TGTGCCAGCAGCAGACAAAAACTAGCGGGAGAAGGGGAGACCCAGTACTTC
TRBJ1-4 TRBD1 TRBV5-4 NA CASSPGQGASNEKLFF TGTGCCAGCAGCCCGGGACAGGGGGCGAGTAATGAAAAACTGTTTTTT
TRBJ2-3 NA TRBV7-2 NA CASSLLGNLGTDTQYF TGTGCCAGCAGCTTATTAGGGAACCTTGGAACAGATACGCAGTATTTT
TRBJ2-1 NA TRBV19 NA CASSDRGQGLYNEQFF TGTGCCAGTAGTGACCGGGGGCAGGGCCTTTACAATGAGCAGTTCTTC
TRBJ2-1 NA TRBV10-1 NA CASSDSGKYEQFF TGCGCCAGCAGTGATTCGGGGAAGTATGAGCAGTTCTTC
TRBJ2-2 NA TRBV5-8 NA CASSPWVSKNTGELFF TGTGCCAGCAGCCCATGGGTGTCCAAGAACACCGGGGAGCTGTTTTTT
TRBJ2-1 NA TRBV12-5 once CASGWGDEQFF TGTGCTAGTGGTTGGGGGGATGAGCAGTTCTTC
TRBJ1-1 NA TRBV28 once CASKGGGEAFF TGTGCCAGCAAGGGTGGGGGGGAAGCTTTCTTT